Following are 3 T cell receptor beta chains from one sample sequenced in a study of blood T cell repertoires in COVID-19. TCRdb's copy holds only in-frame clones and misses some; the assay was immunoSEQ multiplex PCR. The data show around 91,000 clones, with roughly 85% seen just once and over 35% held by the top ten. Sequenced sample: peripheral blood. The source is an elderly man with acute or convalescent COVID-19.

J is TRBJ2-1 and V is TRBV7-2; TRBD2 agrees at 10 bases. The CDR3 has 16 amino acids. Trimming took 2 bases from V and 3 from J; bases not matched to a gene: 4. Germline V gene lookup returns CDR1 SGHTA and CDR2 FQGNSA. The CDR3 sequence is CASSLSASGSYNEQFF. As DNA, the CDR3 is TGTGCCAGCAGCTTATCGGCTAGCGGGAGCTACAATGAGCAGTTCTTC.

This chain links TRBV7-2 with TRBJ1-5; D is unresolved. The V gene lost 2 bases and the J gene lost 7 bases, with 9 bases spanning the gap. The CDR3 consists of 13 residues. Per germline, CDR1 SGHTA and CDR2 FQGNSA. Here the CDR3 reads CASSLSGEQPQHF. The DNA for the CDR3 is TGTGCCAGCAGCTTATCCGGGGAGCAGCCCCAGCATTTT.

The chain couples TRBV30 to TRBJ1-4, with D perhaps TRBD1 (5 bases). Germline CDR1 reads GTSNPN; CDR2 reads SVGIG (reference sequence). The CDR3 contains 15 residues. Trimming took 2 bases from V and 4 from J, leaving 14 bases between them. The CDR3 sequence is CAWSSPGGFNEKLFF. DNA of the CDR3: TGTGCCTGGAGTTCCCCGGGGGGTTTTAATGAAAAACTGTTTTTT.